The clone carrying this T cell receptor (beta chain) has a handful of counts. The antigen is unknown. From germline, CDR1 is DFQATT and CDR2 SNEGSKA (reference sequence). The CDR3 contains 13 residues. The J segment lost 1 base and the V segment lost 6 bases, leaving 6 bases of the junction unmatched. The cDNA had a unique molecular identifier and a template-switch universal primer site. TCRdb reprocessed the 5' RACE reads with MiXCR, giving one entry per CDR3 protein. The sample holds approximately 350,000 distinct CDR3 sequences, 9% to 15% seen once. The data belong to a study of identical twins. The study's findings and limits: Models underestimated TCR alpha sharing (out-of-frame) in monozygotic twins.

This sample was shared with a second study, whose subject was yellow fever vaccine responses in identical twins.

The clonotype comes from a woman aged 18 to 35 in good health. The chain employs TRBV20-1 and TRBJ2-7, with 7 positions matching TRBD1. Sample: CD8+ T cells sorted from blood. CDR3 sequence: CSAETGISYEQYF. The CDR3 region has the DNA TGCAGTGCCGAGACAGGGATTTCCTACGAGCAGTACTTC.